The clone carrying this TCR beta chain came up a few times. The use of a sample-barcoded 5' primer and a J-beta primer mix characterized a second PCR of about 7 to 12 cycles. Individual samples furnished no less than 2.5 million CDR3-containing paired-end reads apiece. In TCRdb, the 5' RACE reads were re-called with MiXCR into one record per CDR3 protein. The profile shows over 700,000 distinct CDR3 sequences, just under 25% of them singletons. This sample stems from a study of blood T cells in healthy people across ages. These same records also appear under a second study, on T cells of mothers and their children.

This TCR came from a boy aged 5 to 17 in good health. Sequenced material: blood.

The DNA for the CDR3 is TGCGCCAGCAGCCAAGATTCCAGCGGGAGCTCCTACGAGCAGTACTTC. Translating gives CASSQDSSGSSYEQYF. The chain combines TRBV4-3 with TRBJ2-7, with 8 bases matching TRBD2. With V trimmed by 0 bases and J by 0 bases, 4 bases remained unmatched. CDR1 and CDR2 (germline): LGHNA, YSLEER. This CDR3 comprises 16 residues.